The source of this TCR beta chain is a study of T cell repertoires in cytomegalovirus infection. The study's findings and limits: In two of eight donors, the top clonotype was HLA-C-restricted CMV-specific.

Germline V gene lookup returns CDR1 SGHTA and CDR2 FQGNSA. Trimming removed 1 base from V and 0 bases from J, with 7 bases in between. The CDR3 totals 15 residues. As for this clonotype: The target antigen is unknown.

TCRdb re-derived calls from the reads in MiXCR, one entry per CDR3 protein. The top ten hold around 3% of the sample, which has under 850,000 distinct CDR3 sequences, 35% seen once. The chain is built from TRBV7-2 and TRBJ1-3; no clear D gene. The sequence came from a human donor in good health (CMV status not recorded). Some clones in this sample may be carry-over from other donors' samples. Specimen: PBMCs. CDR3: CASSLEGFSGNTIYF. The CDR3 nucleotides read TGTGCCAGCAGCTTAGAGGGATTCTCTGGAAACACCATATATTTT.